Each of the 30 T cell receptor beta chains below was sequenced from the same sample in a study of T cells in Graves' hyperthyroidism and ophthalmopathy. Amplification of TCR beta CDR3 regions was performed using RNA transcripts as template. Researchers ran a first-round RT-PCR on the TCR CDR3 using the HTBI primer set. MiXCR, applied by TCRdb to the multiplex PCR reads, yields one record per CDR3 protein. The sample has 250,000 or so distinct CDR3 sequences; about 15% are singletons. Sequencing was performed on blood. These receptors all come from a woman aged 18-29 years with Graves' ophthalmopathy.

Of note for this clonotype: Since a much larger clone is just one base distant, this may be a read error. The chain employs TRBV18 and TRBJ2-6, with D perhaps matching TRBD2 (5 bases). Germline V CDR1 and CDR2: KGHSH, LQKENI. There are 17 residues in the CDR3. The CDR3 sequence is CASSPATGSSGTNVLTF. The CDR3 DNA is TGTGCCAGCTCACCTGCAACGGGGAGCTCTGGGACCAACGTCCTGACTTTC.

This clonotype was recorded at least ten times. This CDR3 is CASSPLAGGPNEQFF. CDR3 nucleotide sequence: TGTGCCAGTAGTCCACTAGCGGGGGGGCCCAATGAGCAGTTCTTC. The chain recombines TRBV19 with TRBJ2-1; 13 bases map to TRBD2. The CDR3 consists of 15 residues. V dropped 5 bases and J dropped 6; count of bases not matched to a gene: 4. CDR1 is LNHDA, CDR2 SQIVND, per germline (reference sequence).

The table lists this clonotype with many counts. The V gene is TRBV15, the J gene TRBJ2-1; the D gene is possibly TRBD2 (6 bases). CDR1 is LNHNV and CDR2 is YYDKDF in the germline V gene (reference sequence). The CDR3 sequence is 16 residues long. Trimming cost V 3 bases and J 0 bases, with 12 bases left between them. The CDR3 DNA reads TGTGCCACCAGCAGCAGGGACTTAATCTCCTACAATGAGCAGTTCTTC. Encoded protein: CATSSRDLISYNEQFF.

Ten or more counts support this clonotype. V and J are TRBV28 and TRBJ1-5; no firm D call. The V gene lost 2 bases and the J gene lost 9 bases, with 11 bases spanning the gap. The CDR3 sequence is 13 residues long. Germline assignment: CDR1 MDHEN and CDR2 SYDVKM. This CDR3 reads CASSLGSLPPQHF. The DNA of the CDR3 is TGTGCCAGCAGTTTAGGGAGTCTGCCGCCCCAGCATTTT.

This clonotype showed up many times. CDR3 amino acids: CASSGRRGGQMNTEAFF. DNA for the CDR3: TGTGCCAGTAGTGGACGGAGGGGAGGACAGATGAACACTGAAGCTTTCTTT. V and J are TRBV19 and TRBJ1-1, with D possibly TRBD1 on 6 matching bases. The V gene lost 5 bases and the J gene lost 0 bases, with 19 bases spanning the gap. The CDR3 runs to 17 residues. Germline V CDR1 and CDR2: LNHDA, SQIVND (reference sequence).

This clonotype occurred a few times. The CDR3 loop is CASSQFDTMNTGELFF. For the CDR3, the DNA is TGTGCCAGCAGCCAATTCGACACTATGAACACCGGGGAGCTGTTTTTT. The chain joins TRBV9 to TRBJ2-2; D unresolved. Germline CDR1 SGDLS, CDR2 YYNGEE. Trimming took off 4 bases at V and 1 base at J, with 14 bases between the two ends. CDR3 length equals 16 residues.

This clonotype was seen repeatedly, ten times or more. The chain employs TRBV3-1 and TRBJ2-7; D is uncertain. CDR3 length: 13 residues. CDR1 and CDR2 (germline): LGHDT, YNNKEL (reference sequence). V was pared by 0 bases and J by 2 bases, with 5 bases between. CDR3: CASSQDSAYEQYF. CDR3 DNA sequence: TGTGCCAGCAGCCAAGACAGCGCCTACGAGCAGTACTTC.

This chain links TRBV28 with TRBJ1-1, with unresolved D. Trimming took off 1 base at V and 5 bases at J, with 11 bases between the two ends. In germline, CDR1 is MDHEN, CDR2 SYDVKM. The CDR3 sequence is 14 residues long. CDR3 in DNA: TGTGCCAGCAGTTTATTACCCAGGTTTACTGAAGCTTTCTTT. The encoded protein is CASSLLPRFTEAFF.

This clonotype was found many times. V is TRBV7-2 and J is TRBJ1-1; D is unresolved. Germline values: CDR1 SGHTA, CDR2 FQGNSA. V was trimmed by 5 bases and J by 0 bases, leaving 7 bases between them. There are 13 residues in the CDR3. This chain's CDR3 is CASSPGMNTEAFF. CDR3 DNA: TGTGCCAGCAGCCCCGGCATGAACACTGAAGCTTTCTTT. The full variable domain, in which reference TRBV7-2 and TRBJ1-1 provide the parts outside the CDR3, is GAGVSQSPSNKVTEKGKDVELRCDPISGHTALYWYRQSLGQGLEFLIYFQGNSAPDKSGLPSDRFSAERTGGSVSTLTIQRTQQEDSAVYLCASSPGMNTEAFFGQGTRLTVV.

This clonotype was counted at least ten times. The J gene is TRBJ2-2, the V gene TRBV7-3, with 10 positions matching TRBD2. CDR1 and CDR2 from the germline V gene are SGHTA and FQGTGA. CDR3 length equals 16 residues. With V trimmed by 3 bases and J by 2 bases, 3 bases remained unmatched. In DNA, the CDR3 is TGTGCCAGCAGCTTGGGACTAGCGCTTAACACCGGGGAGCTGTTTTTT. Translation: CASSLGLALNTGELFF.

This clonotype was counted between two and nine times. The V and J genes are TRBV6-1 and TRBJ2-7, with TRBD2 as a possible D gene (7 bases). Germline loops: CDR1 MNHNS, CDR2 SASEGT. The ends were cut back, 10 bases at V and 0 bases at J, with 13 bases in the middle. The CDR3 contains 13 residues. DNA of the CDR3: TGTGCCACCGAGGGGGGGAGCTCCTACGAGCAGTACTTC. The encoded protein is CATEGGSSYEQYF.

This clonotype was detected many times. J is TRBJ2-7 and V is TRBV10-3, with D possibly being TRBD2 (5 bases). Germline assignment: CDR1 ENHRY and CDR2 SYGVKD. The CDR3 runs to 16 residues. V was pared by 3 bases and J by 6 bases, with 21 bases between. This chain's CDR3 is CAISDLPLTGMSEQYF. CDR3 DNA: TGTGCCATCAGTGACCTACCATTAACGGGGATGAGCGAGCAGTACTTC.

At least ten counts were recorded for this clonotype. The chain employs TRBV7-9 and TRBJ1-1, with a tentative D call TRBD1 (5 bases). The V gene's germline CDR1 is SEHNR and CDR2 FQNEAQ (reference sequence). This CDR3 region has 13 residues. Trimming took off 4 bases at V and 1 base at J, with 7 bases between the two ends. The CDR3 is CASSSQANTEAFF. CDR3 nucleotides: TGTGCCAGCAGCTCACAGGCGAACACTGAAGCTTTCTTT.

This clonotype was seen repeatedly, ten times or more. The chain combines TRBV10-3 with TRBJ2-1; tentatively, D is TRBD1 (5 bases). The CDR3 is 13 amino acids. V was cut by 10 bases and J by 4 bases, with 14 bases left in between. Germline CDR1 reads ENHRY; CDR2 reads SYGVKD. The CDR3 loop is CATFTRAYNEQFF. The DNA of the CDR3 is TGTGCCACCTTCACCAGGGCATACAATGAGCAGTTCTTC.

This clonotype was counted many times. A junction boundary mismatches the germline segment, possibly from a read error. The chain links TRBV7-7 to TRBJ2-5; 13 nucleotides match TRBD2. The length of the CDR3 is 14 residues. Germline loops: CDR1 SSHAT, CDR2 FNYEAQ (reference sequence). CDR3 coding DNA: TGTGCTAGCAGCCGGACTAGCGGGAGCGAGACCCAGTACTTC. Protein: CASSRTSGSETQYF.

This clonotype was found many times. The chain has TRBV10-3 and TRBJ2-5; D remains ambiguous. V was pared by 6 bases and J by 4 bases, with 15 bases between. Germline V gene data show CDR1 as ENHRY and CDR2 as SYGVKD. The CDR3 is 14 residues long. CDR3 residues: CAISGSLGGETQYF. CDR3 nucleotide sequence: TGTGCCATCAGCGGATCCCTGGGTGGAGAGACCCAGTACTTC.

This clonotype was detected ten times or more. V usage is TRBV5-6 and J usage is TRBJ2-7; D unresolved. V shed 1 base and J shed 7 bases, with 9 bases lying between them. The CDR3 runs 12 residues. The germline V gene encodes CDR1 SGHDT and CDR2 YYEEEE. CDR3 nucleotides: TGTGCCAGCAGCTTGCCCCTTGGGGAGCAGTACTTC. Protein: CASSLPLGEQYF.

Notes on this clonotype: A read error may produce the germline difference seen at one junction end. CDR3 bases: TGTGCCAGCAGTTACTCCCACAATGAGCAGTTCTTC. Amino acid sequence: CASSYSHNEQFF. J is TRBJ2-1 and V is TRBV6-5, with no clear D. The CDR3 spans 12 residues. Germline CDR1 and CDR2: MNHEY and SVGAGI.

This clonotype has a count of ten or more. V is TRBV11-2 and J is TRBJ2-3; D assignment may be TRBD1 or TRBD2 (5 bases each). Trimming pared 7 bases from V and 6 bases from J, leaving 26 bases between. The CDR3 is 17 amino acids. Germline V gene data show CDR1 as SGHAT and CDR2 as FQNNGV. Here the CDR3 reads CASTTPPAYSGPDTQYF. CDR3 coding DNA: TGTGCCAGCACCACCCCACCAGCTTATTCGGGGCCCGATACGCAGTATTTT.

The table lists this clonotype with many counts. This chain joins TRBV3-1 and TRBJ1-6; 8 nucleotides line up with TRBD1. V shed 1 base and J 7 bases; nucleotides not matched to a gene: 6. The CDR3 consists of 16 residues. The germline CDR1 and CDR2 sequences are LGHDT and YNNKEL (reference sequence). Here the CDR3 reads CASSQGLTGENSPLHF. CDR3 nucleotide sequence: TGTGCCAGCAGCCAAGGTTTGACAGGGGAGAATTCACCCCTCCACTTT.

At least ten counts were recorded for this clonotype. The chain is built from TRBV20-1 and TRBJ2-7; TRBD1 or TRBD2 may be the D gene (6 bases each). V shed 6 bases and J shed 5 bases, with 17 bases lying between them. Looked up from germline, CDR1 is DFQATT and CDR2 is SNEGSKA (reference sequence). The CDR3 is 13 amino acids. CDR3 amino acids: CSARGRWRDEQYF. The CDR3 bases are TGCAGTGCGAGGGGGAGGTGGAGGGACGAGCAGTACTTC.

This clonotype has at least ten counts. The rearrangement links TRBV19 to TRBJ2-1; TRBD2 agrees at 13 bases. The CDR3 loop spans 20 amino acids. From germline, CDR1 is LNHDA and CDR2 SQIVND (reference sequence). Trimming cost V 5 bases and J 7 bases; bases outside gene matches: 20. In DNA form, the CDR3 reads TGTGCCAGTAGTCCCCTAAAACCTACTCGGACTAGCGGGAGTTGGAATGAGCAGTTCTTC. Protein: CASSPLKPTRTSGSWNEQFF. Looking up the rest from reference TRBV19 and TRBJ2-1 gives the full variable domain: DGGITQSPKYLFRKEGQNVTLSCEQNLNHDAMYWYRQDPGQGLRLIYYSQIVNDFQKGDIAEGYSVSREKKESFPLTVTSAQKNPTAFYLCASSPLKPTRTSGSWNEQFFGPGTRLTVL.

The sample holds many counts of this clonotype. J is TRBJ2-7 and V is TRBV7-2; 10 nucleotides align to TRBD2. This CDR3 spans 18 amino acids. V dropped 1 base and J dropped 2; count of bases not matched to a gene: 11. Germline CDR1 and CDR2: SGHTA and FQGNSA. CDR3 protein: CASSLDPGLAAPTYEQYF. The CDR3 DNA reads as TGTGCCAGCAGCTTAGATCCTGGACTAGCGGCGCCAACCTACGAGCAGTACTTC. Using reference TRBV7-2 and TRBJ2-7 for the parts outside the CDR3, the full variable domain is GAGVSQSPSNKVTEKGKDVELRCDPISGHTALYWYRQSLGQGLEFLIYFQGNSAPDKSGLPSDRFSAERTGGSVSTLTIQRTQQEDSAVYLCASSLDPGLAAPTYEQYFGPGTRLTVT.

Many counts were recorded for this clonotype. J is TRBJ1-1 and V is TRBV30, with 8 bases matching TRBD1. CDR1 and CDR2 (germline): GTSNPN, SVGIG (reference sequence). The CDR3 has 13 residues. The J segment lost 6 bases and the V segment lost 5 bases, leaving 8 bases of the junction unmatched. The CDR3 DNA is TGTGCCTGGGCATGGACAGGGCTGGCTGAAGCTTTCTTT. This translates into CAWAWTGLAEAFF.

This clonotype was detected ten times or more. V is TRBV5-1 and J is TRBJ2-4; TRBD2 aligns across 7 bases. The V and J ends lost 0 bases and 6 bases, in that order; junction bases with no gene match: 6. The CDR3 covers 15 residues. Germline-derived CDR1 and CDR2 are SGHRS and YFSETQ. Here the CDR3 DNA reads TGCGCCAGCAGCTTGGGAGGGGAGGGTGGAAACATTCAGTACTTC. Its protein product is CASSLGGEGGNIQYF.

This chain links TRBV20-1 with TRBJ2-1; 16 bases are shared with TRBD2. CDR1 is DFQATT and CDR2 is SNEGSKA in the germline V gene (reference sequence). This CDR3 region has 16 residues. With V trimmed by 5 bases and J by 9 bases, 10 bases remained unmatched. This chain's CDR3 is CSAYPGLAGGPSEQFF. As DNA, the CDR3 is TGCAGTGCTTATCCGGGACTAGCGGGGGGGCCTAGTGAGCAGTTCTTC.

This clonotype was counted ten times or more. The rearrangement uses TRBV7-2 and TRBJ2-7, with 11 bases aligning to TRBD2. The CDR3 is 16 residues long. The germline V gene has CDR1 SGHTA and CDR2 FQGNSA. The J segment lost 3 bases and the V segment lost 5 bases, leaving 9 bases of the junction unmatched. The chain's CDR3 is CASSPRLAGTLYEQYF. Here the CDR3 DNA reads TGTGCCAGCAGCCCAAGACTAGCGGGGACCCTCTACGAGCAGTACTTC.

This clonotype was counted at least ten times. The rearrangement joins TRBV28 to TRBJ2-5; the D gene is possibly TRBD1 (5 bases). The V and J ends lost 3 bases and 5 bases respectively, with 22 bases between them. CDR3 length equals 17 residues. CDR1 and CDR2 from the germline V gene are MDHEN and SYDVKM. The CDR3: CASSFSLGADGWETQYF. The CDR3 DNA follows: TGTGCCAGCAGTTTTTCCTTAGGGGCCGATGGGTGGGAGACCCAGTACTTC.

This clonotype was counted at least ten times. V is TRBV4-3 and J is TRBJ2-7; the D gene is possibly TRBD1 (6 bases). Germline V lookup: CDR1 LGHNA, CDR2 YSLEER. Trimming removed 1 base from V and 0 bases from J, with 10 bases in between. This CDR3 region has 15 residues. In nucleotides, the CDR3 is TGCGCCAGCAGCCAAGTACAGGGCAGCTCCTACGAGCAGTACTTC. Translating it yields CASSQVQGSSYEQYF.

Ten or more counts support this clonotype. The chain recombines TRBV28 with TRBJ1-1; possible D gene TRBD1, 5 bases. CDR1 and CDR2 (germline): MDHEN, SYDVKM. This CDR3 has 16 residues. V was shortened by 4 bases and J by 3 bases, with 18 bases between the two germline ends. CDR3 protein: CASSSLSQIQDTEAFF. The CDR3 DNA sequence: TGTGCCAGCAGTTCATTGTCCCAAATACAGGACACTGAAGCTTTCTTT.